This record looks at one TCR beta chain sequence and its context. The data originate from a study of shared clonotypes between healthy human individuals. The data were produced by immunoSEQ multiplex PCR, yet TCRdb's version contains in-frame clones alone and is incomplete. The repertoire holds about 1.5 million clones, 95% to 99% seen once, with about 0.42% in the top ten. The CDR3 totals 15 residues. V trimming: 11 bases; J trimming: 0 bases; junction bases outside the gene matches: 12. Germline V CDR1 and CDR2: SGHVS, FQNEAQ. This TCR was recovered from a man aged 25-40 years in good health. The J gene is TRBJ2-5, the V gene TRBV7-8; TRBD2 matches at 7 bases. Sequenced: naive CD4+ T cells sorted from blood. Indicated subset: CD45RA+ positively selected. CDR3 sequence reads: CAGGGGLRNQETQYF. Here the CDR3 DNA reads TGTGCCGGTGGGGGAGGGTTAAGAAACCAAGAGACCCAGTACTTC. The variable domain in full, with the rest retrieved from reference TRBV7-8 and TRBJ2-5, is GAGVSQSPRYKVAKRGQDVALRCDPISGHVSLFWYQQALGQGPEFLTYFQNEAQLDKSGLPSDRFFAERPEGSVSTLKIQRTQQEDSAVYLCAGGGGLRNQETQYFGPGTRLLVL.